The sequence of this TCR beta chain was determined in a study of T cell responses to AZD1222 COVID-19 vaccine. Study-level background: Second-dose intervals of approximately 4 or approximately 12 weeks were pooled. Study outcomes and limitations: Only a handful of AZD1222 recipients, several in all, had baseline seropositivity. The study sampled repertoires only after the peak T cell response. Spike-specific TCR breadth and depth were elevated following two AZD1222 doses.

About this clone: As yet, its antigen is unknown.

Germline CDR1 is LNHDA and CDR2 is SQIVND (reference sequence). This CDR3 region has 12 residues. Trimming took 9 bases from V and 6 from J, leaving 14 bases between them. Measured with immunoSEQ multiplex PCR; TCRdb has only the in-frame clones, and not every one. In the table there are around 130,000 clones, over 85% of which are singletons. Sample: peripheral blood, taken on day 0 of AZD1222 vaccination. This receptor was identified in an adult in good health. The chain recombines TRBV19 with TRBJ1-1; tentative D call: TRBD1 (5 bases). DNA for the CDR3: TGTGCCAGCTCGCCAGGGCGGTCTGAAGCTTTCTTT. Protein product: CASSPGRSEAFF. Full variable domain (outside the CDR3, taken from reference TRBV19 and TRBJ1-1): DGGITQSPKYLFRKEGQNVTLSCEQNLNHDAMYWYRQDPGQGLRLIYYSQIVNDFQKGDIAEGYSVSREKKESFPLTVTSAQKNPTAFYLCASSPGRSEAFFGQGTRLTVV.